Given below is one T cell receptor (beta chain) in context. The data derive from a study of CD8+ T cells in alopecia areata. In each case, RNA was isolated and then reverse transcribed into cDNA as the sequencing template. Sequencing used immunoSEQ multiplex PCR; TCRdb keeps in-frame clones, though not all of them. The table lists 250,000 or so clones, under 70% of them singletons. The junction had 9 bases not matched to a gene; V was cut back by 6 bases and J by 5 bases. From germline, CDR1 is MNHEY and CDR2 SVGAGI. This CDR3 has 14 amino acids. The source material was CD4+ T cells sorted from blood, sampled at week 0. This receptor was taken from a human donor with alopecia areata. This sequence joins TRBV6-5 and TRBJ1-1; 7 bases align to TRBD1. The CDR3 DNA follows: TGTGCCAGCAGGCCGACAGGGTGGAGGACTGAAGCTTTCTTT. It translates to CASRPTGWRTEAFF.